This passage covers 22 T cell receptor beta chains from one sample sequenced in a study of memory CD4+ T cells and cytomegalovirus serostatus (dated by TCRdb to about 2019). A FACSAria II was used to sort memory CD4+ T cells, defined as single viable CD3+CD4+CD8-CD45RO+ cells. Library prep was done by the immunoSEQ multiplex PCR assay. Here the immuneACCESS table is served through TCRdb, limited to in-frame sequences with V and J called. Missing clones are a known gap in these copies; in checked studies unresolved V genes cover under half, and the rest lacks a known reason. This sample has around 41,000 clones in its table, and 76% of those were observed once. The ten largest account for about 6.8% of the sample. The sequencing sample was made of memory CD4+ T cells from blood. These receptors originate from an adult in good health and CMV-seronegative.

The rearrangement joins TRBV7-2 to TRBJ2-1; no firm D call. The germline gives CDR1 SGHTA, CDR2 FQGNSA. The CDR3 covers 14 residues. V shed 0 bases and J shed 9 bases, with 12 bases lying between them. The CDR3 DNA reads TGTGCCAGCAGCTTAGCGCTCTCTCGGGTTGAGCAGTTCTTC. Protein product: CASSLALSRVEQFF. The whole variable domain, remainder taken from reference TRBV7-2 and TRBJ2-1, is GAGVSQSPSNKVTEKGKDVELRCDPISGHTALYWYRQSLGQGLEFLIYFQGNSAPDKSGLPSDRFSAERTGGSVSTLTIQRTQQEDSAVYLCASSLALSRVEQFFGPGTRLTVL.

This rearrangement joins TRBV10-3 to TRBJ2-5, with D tentatively TRBD1 (5 bases). The CDR3 has 13 residues. CDR1 ENHRY and CDR2 SYGVKD come from the germline V gene. V dropped 3 bases and J dropped 3 bases, with 8 bases sitting between them. CDR3 residues: CAISDPTEETQYF. The CDR3 DNA reads as TGTGCCATCAGTGACCCGACAGAAGAGACCCAGTACTTC.

This clone was recorded a few times. The chain links TRBV9 to TRBJ1-5, with 7 bases matching TRBD1. CDR3 length equals 15 residues. Germline values: CDR1 SGDLS, CDR2 YYNGEE. V was pared by 4 bases and J by 4 bases, with 8 bases of the junction left unmatched. The CDR3 nucleotides read TGTGCCAGCAGCCCAGAAGGGACAGTTAATCAGCCCCAGCATTTT. Protein: CASSPEGTVNQPQHF.

V gene TRBV4-2 combines with J gene TRBJ2-5; D uncertain. V lost 2 bases and J 2 bases, leaving 9 bases between the germline ends. The CDR3 extends over 14 amino acids. Germline V gene sequence: CDR1 LGHNA, CDR2 YNFKEQ. Here the CDR3 reads CASSQTVPQETQYF. CDR3 bases: TGTGCCAGCAGCCAAACGGTCCCACAAGAGACCCAGTACTTC.

The chain carries TRBV5-4 and TRBJ1-5; 8 bases are shared with TRBD1. In germline, CDR1 is SGHNT, CDR2 YYREEE (reference sequence). V gave up 5 bases and J gave up 6 bases; unmatched junction bases: 4. The CDR3 has 13 amino acids. This CDR3 reads CASSQGAGQPQHF. CDR3 sequence (DNA): TGTGCCAGCAGTCAGGGGGCCGGTCAGCCCCAGCATTTT. Combining the CDR3 with reference TRBV5-4 and TRBJ1-5 gives the whole variable domain ETGVTQSPTHLIKTRGQQVTLRCSSQSGHNTVSWYQQALGQGPQFIFQYYREEENGRGNFPPRFSGLQFPNYSSELNVNALELDDSALYLCASSQGAGQPQHFGDGTRLSIL.

The genes are TRBV19 and TRBJ1-1, with no clear D. V was shortened by 9 bases and J by 2 bases, with 7 bases between the two germline ends. Looked up from germline, CDR1 is LNHDA and CDR2 is SQIVND (reference sequence). The CDR3 is 11 amino acids. CDR3 amino acids: CASKRNTEAFF. Written as DNA, the CDR3 is TGTGCCAGCAAGCGAAACACTGAAGCTTTCTTT.

The genes are TRBV29-1 and TRBJ2-1; D is unresolved. Trimming pared 7 bases from V and 2 bases from J, leaving 12 bases between. The CDR3 spans 13 residues. Per germline, CDR1 SQVTM and CDR2 ANQGSEA. As DNA, the CDR3 is TGCAGCGCCCCGTATTCGCCCTACAATGAGCAGTTCTTC. Its translation is CSAPYSPYNEQFF.

This clone has a single count. The rearrangement joins TRBV6-5 to TRBJ2-3; D perhaps matches TRBD2 (6 bases). The V gene's germline CDR1 is MNHEY and CDR2 SVGAGI. Trimming removed 6 bases at V and 4 bases at J, with 17 bases between. The CDR3 has 15 residues. The CDR3 DNA sequence: TGTGCCAGCAGCCCTGGGGGGTCTGGTCCAGATACGCAGTATTTT. It encodes CASSPGGSGPDTQYF.

The CDR3 nucleotides read TGTGCCAGTAGTACTCAATACAATGAGCAGTTCTTC. Amino acids: CASSTQYNEQFF. The chain uses TRBV19 and TRBJ2-1; unclear D gene. CDR3 length equals 12 residues. The germline CDR1 and CDR2 sequences are LNHDA and SQIVND (reference sequence). The V end lost 4 bases, the J end lost 4 bases, and 5 bases lay between the germline ends.

The chain employs TRBV7-8 and TRBJ2-2; no firm D call. Trimming pared 3 bases from V and 0 bases from J, leaving 8 bases between. Germline V gene data show CDR1 as SGHVS and CDR2 as FQNEAQ. There are 15 residues in the CDR3. CDR3 residues: CASSLGRTNTGELFF. The CDR3 nucleotides read TGTGCCAGCAGCTTGGGAAGAACGAACACCGGGGAGCTGTTTTTT. Variable domain in full (rest from reference TRBV7-8 and TRBJ2-2): GAGVSQSPRYKVAKRGQDVALRCDPISGHVSLFWYQQALGQGPEFLTYFQNEAQLDKSGLPSDRFFAERPEGSVSTLKIQRTQQEDSAVYLCASSLGRTNTGELFFGEGSRLTVL.

The V and J genes are TRBV6-4 and TRBJ1-5; D remains unclear. The V gene lost 0 bases and the J gene lost 6 bases, with 6 bases spanning the gap. The CDR3 runs 13 residues. From germline, CDR1 is MRHNA and CDR2 SNTAGT. The CDR3 reads CASSDSWGQPQHF. CDR3 DNA: TGTGCCAGCAGTGACTCGTGGGGTCAGCCCCAGCATTTT.

The chain recombines TRBV18 with TRBJ2-1; no clear D gene. This CDR3 spans 11 amino acids. Germline CDR1 is KGHSH and CDR2 is LQKENI. V shed 4 bases and J shed 10 bases, with 8 bases lying between them. In nucleotides, the CDR3 is TGTGCCAGCTCACTTTTAGGCGAGCAGTTCTTC. This encodes CASSLLGEQFF. Full variable domain (remainder filled in from reference TRBV18 and TRBJ2-1): NAGVMQNPRHLVRRRGQEARLRCSPMKGHSHVYWYRQLPEEGLKFMVYLQKENIIDESGMPKERFSAEFPKEGPSILRIQQVVRGDSAAYFCASSLLGEQFFGPGTRLTVL.

This clone is labeled medium-sized. V is TRBV30 and J is TRBJ1-2; D remains unclear. The CDR3 has 12 residues. V was trimmed by 2 bases and J by 8 bases, leaving 12 bases between them. The V gene's germline CDR1 is GTSNPN and CDR2 SVGIG (reference sequence). The CDR3: CAWSRGRGGYTF. CDR3 coding DNA: TGTGCCTGGAGTCGAGGGCGTGGGGGCTACACCTTC.

The CDR3: CAISANERYGYTF. Written as DNA, the CDR3 is TGTGCCATCAGTGCAAACGAGCGCTATGGCTACACCTTC. The V and J genes are TRBV10-3 and TRBJ1-2; D is ambiguous. The germline CDR1 and CDR2 sequences are ENHRY and SYGVKD. Trimming left V 4 bases short and J 4 bases short, with 10 bases between. The CDR3 sequence is 13 residues long.

The chain joins TRBV6-5 to TRBJ2-2; a possible D gene is TRBD1 (5 bases). Trimming stripped 5 bases from V and 8 bases from J, with 9 bases between. The CDR3 is 12 residues long. Per the germline V gene, CDR1 is MNHEY and CDR2 is SVGAGI. The CDR3, as DNA: TGTGCCAGCAGTCCCAGGGCAGGGGAGCTGTTTTTT. Encoded protein: CASSPRAGELFF.

The V gene is TRBV7-2, the J gene TRBJ2-7; the D gene is possibly TRBD1 (5 bases). The CDR3 loop spans 15 amino acids. V was shortened by 1 base and J by 4 bases, with 14 bases between the two germline ends. From germline, CDR1 is SGHTA and CDR2 FQGNSA. The CDR3 here is CASSLGSGIIYEQYF. In nucleotides, the CDR3 is TGTGCCAGCAGCTTAGGCTCAGGGATTATTTACGAGCAGTACTTC.

The chain carries TRBV25-1 and TRBJ2-7, with 8 bases fitting TRBD2. The V gene end was trimmed by 8 bases and the J gene end by 3 bases; junction bases not matched to a gene: 21. Germline-derived CDR1 and CDR2 are MGHDK and SYGVNS. This CDR3 spans 18 amino acids. CDR3 residues: CASFPDQGQREQFYEQYF. DNA of the CDR3: TGTGCCAGCTTCCCTGACCAGGGGCAGCGGGAGCAATTCTACGAGCAGTACTTC.

V usage is TRBV5-4 and J usage is TRBJ1-4, with no clear D. The CDR3 sequence is 15 residues long. Per the germline V gene, CDR1 is SGHNT and CDR2 is YYREEE (reference sequence). Deletions cut 1 base from V and 2 bases from J, with 9 bases between. CDR3 region: CASSLRGRTNEKLFF. The CDR3 coding sequence is TGTGCCAGCAGCTTGCGCGGGAGGACTAATGAAAAACTGTTTTTT.

This chain uses TRBV5-4 with TRBJ2-3; D may match TRBD1 or TRBD2 (6 bases each). The CDR3 covers 15 residues. Trimming stripped 4 bases from V and 3 bases from J, with 15 bases between. The germline gives CDR1 SGHNT, CDR2 YYREEE (reference sequence). The CDR3 DNA follows: TGTGCCAGCAGCCCCGAGGGGGGTAGGACAGATACGCAGTATTTT. Translation gives CASSPEGGRTDTQYF.

The chain has TRBV25-1 and TRBJ2-6; D tentatively reads TRBD1 or TRBD2 (5 bases each). The CDR3 is made up of 18 amino acids. Trimming took off 4 bases at V and 0 bases at J, with 16 bases between the two ends. CDR1 and CDR2 from the germline V gene are MGHDK and SYGVNS. Here the CDR3 DNA reads TGTGCCAGCAGTGCCACCGGGACGGCGGTCTCTGGGGCCAACGTCCTGACTTTC. This gives the protein CASSATGTAVSGANVLTF.

The chain has TRBV5-1 and TRBJ1-2; a possible D gene is TRBD1 (5 bases). The germline gives CDR1 SGHRS, CDR2 YFSETQ. This CDR3 contains 15 residues. V was clipped by 2 bases and J by 6 bases, with 17 bases between them. The CDR3 spells CASSFQGRVIDGYTF. The DNA for the CDR3 is TGCGCCAGCAGCTTCCAGGGTCGTGTTATAGATGGCTACACCTTC.

The chain is built from TRBV7-2 and TRBJ1-5; D unresolved. Between the trimmed V and J ends, which lost 5 bases and 9 bases, there was a span of 8 bases. The CDR3 is made up of 11 amino acids. CDR1 SGHTA and CDR2 FQGNSA come from the germline V gene. CDR3 bases: TGTGCCAGCAGCATCGAGGGGCCCCAGCATTTT. It is translated as CASSIEGPQHF.